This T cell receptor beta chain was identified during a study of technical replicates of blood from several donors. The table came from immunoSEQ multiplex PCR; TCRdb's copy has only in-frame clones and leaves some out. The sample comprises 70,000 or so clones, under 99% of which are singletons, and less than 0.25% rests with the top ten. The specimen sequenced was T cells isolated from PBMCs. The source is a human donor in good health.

The CDR3 coding sequence is TGTGCCAGCAGCTTGGGACAGGGGGCCTACGAGCAGTACTTC. It codes for CASSLGQGAYEQYF. V and J are TRBV5-6 and TRBJ2-7; 9 nucleotides line up with TRBD1. Trimming at V came to 0 bases and at J to 2 bases, leaving 0 bases not matched to a gene. CDR3 length equals 14 residues. Germline V gives CDR1 SGHDT, CDR2 YYEEEE.